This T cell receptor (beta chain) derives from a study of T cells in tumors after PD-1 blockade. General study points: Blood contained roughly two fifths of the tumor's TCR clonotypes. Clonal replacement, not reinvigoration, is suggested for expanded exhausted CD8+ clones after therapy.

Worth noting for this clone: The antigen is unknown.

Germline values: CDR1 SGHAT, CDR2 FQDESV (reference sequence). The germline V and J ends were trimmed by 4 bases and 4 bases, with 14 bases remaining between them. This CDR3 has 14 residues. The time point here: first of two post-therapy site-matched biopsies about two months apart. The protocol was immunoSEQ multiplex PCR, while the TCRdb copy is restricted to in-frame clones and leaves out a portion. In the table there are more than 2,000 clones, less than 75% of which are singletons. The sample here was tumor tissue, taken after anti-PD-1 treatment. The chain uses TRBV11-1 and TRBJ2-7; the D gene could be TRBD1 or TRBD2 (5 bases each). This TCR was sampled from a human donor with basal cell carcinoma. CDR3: CASSSPGRRYEQYF. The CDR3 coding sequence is TGTGCCAGCAGCTCGCCGGGACGAAGGTACGAGCAGTACTTC.